One and the same sample provided the 7 T cell receptor beta chains below, sequenced in a study of cytomegalovirus exposure and HLA in healthy donors. PCR employed 60 Vbeta and 13 Jbeta primers. Sequencing used immunoSEQ multiplex PCR; TCRdb keeps in-frame clones, though not all of them. The sample table sets out 150,000 to 200,000 clones. Material for sequencing was PBMCs. The source is a man aged 25-40 years in good health and CMV-seronegative.

The V and J genes are TRBV28 and TRBJ1-2; TRBD1 matches at 12 bases. The germline CDR1 and CDR2 sequences are MDHEN and SYDVKM. Unmatched junction bases numbered 4, after V lost 8 bases and J lost 0 bases. CDR3 length: 15 amino acids. This CDR3 is CASGTGGQTNYGYTF. The CDR3 DNA reads TGTGCCAGCGGGACAGGGGGCCAAACTAACTATGGCTACACCTTC.

The rearrangement links TRBV5-4 to TRBJ2-7, with a possible D match to TRBD2 (6 bases). V lost 0 bases and J 1 base, leaving 14 bases between the germline ends. This CDR3 contains 16 residues. CDR1 is SGHNT, CDR2 YYREEE, per germline (reference sequence). CDR3 sequence reads: CASSLALAGRSYEQYF. As DNA, the CDR3 is TGTGCCAGCAGCTTGGCCCTGGCAGGGAGGTCCTACGAGCAGTACTTC.

The rearrangement joins TRBV29-1 to TRBJ1-5; 11 positions agree with TRBD1. This CDR3 has 12 residues. V was pared by 7 bases and J by 11 bases, with 7 bases of the junction left unmatched. Germline V gene sequence: CDR1 SQVTM, CDR2 ANQGSEA. The CDR3 region is CSARTGGIAQHF. The CDR3 DNA reads TGCAGCGCCAGGACAGGGGGCATTGCCCAGCATTTT.

The chain uses TRBV27 and TRBJ2-3; TRBD2 aligns across 10 bases. CDR1 and CDR2 from the germline V gene are MNHEY and SMNVEV (reference sequence). V shed 8 bases, J shed 3 bases, and the junction held 17 bases outside the gene matches. The CDR3 totals 18 residues. The CDR3 nucleotides read TGTGCCAGCGGTGGTTGGACTAGCGGCTATGGGTGGACAGATACGCAGTATTTT. Its translation: CASGGWTSGYGWTDTQYF.

This rearrangement joins TRBV11-2 to TRBJ2-1; 8 bases align to TRBD2. V lost 5 bases and J lost 2; bases outside the gene matches: 11. Per the germline V gene, CDR1 is SGHAT and CDR2 is FQNNGV. The CDR3 runs 17 residues. The CDR3 region is CASSRMIGRGTYNEQFF. Here the CDR3 DNA reads TGTGCCAGCAGCCGCATGATCGGGAGGGGCACCTACAATGAGCAGTTCTTC.

The V and J genes are TRBV5-4 and TRBJ2-5; 7 bases match TRBD2. Trimming took 2 bases from V and 5 from J; bases not matched to a gene: 6. CDR3 length: 14 amino acids. Per germline, CDR1 SGHNT and CDR2 YYREEE (reference sequence). The CDR3 DNA sequence: TGTGCCAGCAGCTTCGGGGGGAGGACGGAGACCCAGTACTTC. It specifies CASSFGGRTETQYF.

The chain uses TRBV7-7 and TRBJ2-7, with a weak D call TRBD1 (6 bases). V was shortened by 2 bases and J by 5 bases, with 7 bases between the two germline ends. CDR1 and CDR2 from the germline V gene are SSHAT and FNYEAQ (reference sequence). The CDR3 spans 12 residues. CDR3 in DNA: TGTGCCAGCAGCTTAAAGGGGGACGAGCAGTACTTC. Translating it yields CASSLKGDEQYF.